The 12 T cell receptor beta chains below all came from one sample that was sequenced in a study of blood T cells in healthy people across ages (dated by TCRdb to about 2015). The library was produced with 5' RACE. The run used an Illumina HiSeq 2500. A second PCR of roughly 7 to 11 cycles was performed with a sample-barcoded 5' primer and a J-beta primer mix. In-frame beta chains were kept once TCRdb had trimmed the public reads at Q25 with fastp and called clones with MiXCR. Merged by CDR3 protein, the rows form single entries marked with the most common genes and DNA. Here the sample has around 800,000 distinct CDR3 sequences; approximately 24% occur a single time. Together, the top ten hold 3% of the sample. These same data were also listed under a study on T cells of mothers and their children.

Material for sequencing was blood. The receptors derive from a boy aged 5-17 years in good health.

This clonotype was seen at least ten times. The J gene is TRBJ1-1, the V gene TRBV12-3 or TRBV12-4; no clear D gene. This CDR3 spans 13 amino acids. Deletions cut 3 bases from V and 1 base from J, with 6 bases between. The CDR3 DNA sequence: TGTGCCAGCAGTTTGGGCAAGAACACTGAAGCTTTCTTT. Translating it yields CASSLGKNTEAFF.

In nucleotides, the CDR3 is TGCGCCAGCAGCATGGGGGTCCACCCCTCTGATACGCAGTATTTT. Translation: CASSMGVHPSDTQYF. V is TRBV5-1 and J is TRBJ2-3; D is perhaps TRBD1 or TRBD2 (5 bases each). Trimming took off 4 bases at V and 6 bases at J, with 18 bases between the two ends. Germline-derived CDR1 and CDR2 are SGHRS and YFSETQ. The CDR3 sequence is 15 residues long.

The V call is TRBV12-3 or TRBV12-4, the J call TRBJ2-7; D gene uncertain. The end of the DNA fits TRBJ2-1 better, so the J call may be wrong. The CDR3 is made up of 14 amino acids. Here the CDR3 reads CASRPSGPYNEQFF. The CDR3 bases are TGTGCCAGCAGACCTTCGGGCCCTTACAATGAGCAGTTCTTC.

This clonotype came up a few times. This sequence joins TRBV3-1 and TRBJ2-3, with 9 bases fitting TRBD1. The CDR3 has 16 residues. Germline CDR1 LGHDT, CDR2 YNNKEL (reference sequence). J lost 2 bases, V lost 1 base, and 4 bases had no gene match. The DNA for the CDR3 is TGTGCCAGCAGCCAAGGGGACAGGGCCTACACAGATACGCAGTATTTT. Encoded protein: CASSQGDRAYTDTQYF.

The chain has TRBV6-6 and TRBJ1-1; D is possibly TRBD1 (6 bases). V was shortened by 7 bases and J by 4 bases, with 13 bases between the two germline ends. CDR1 MNHNY and CDR2 SVGAGI come from the germline V gene (reference sequence). There are 13 residues in the CDR3. The CDR3 nucleotides read TGTGCCAGCACCAGGGGAGGGAGCACTGAAGCTTTCTTT. Translation gives CASTRGGSTEAFF.

There are a few counts of this clonotype. The rearrangement links TRBV29-1 to TRBJ2-1; D is unclear. Germline V gene data show CDR1 as SQVTM and CDR2 as ANQGSEA. CDR3 length: 10 amino acids. Trimming pared 8 bases from V and 5 bases from J, leaving 7 bases between. The CDR3 DNA is TGCAGCCCCTACAACAATGAGCAGTTCTTC. It is translated as CSPYNNEQFF.

The chain is built from TRBV13 and TRBJ2-3; D not resolved. Germline V gives CDR1 PRHDT, CDR2 FYEKMQ (reference sequence). The CDR3 is made up of 14 amino acids. Trimming removed 4 bases from V and 4 bases from J, with 12 bases in between. In nucleotides, the CDR3 is TGTGCCAGCAGCTCCAAACCGGGTCCAGATACGCAGTATTTT. Its protein product is CASSSKPGPDTQYF.

The genes are TRBV6-1 and TRBJ2-5; D ambiguous. The V and J ends lost 4 bases and 13 bases respectively, with 22 bases between them. Germline V gene data show CDR1 as MNHNS and CDR2 as SASEGT. The CDR3 runs 14 residues. The CDR3 here is CASSAGLSTYERYF. The DNA of the CDR3 is TGTGCCAGCAGTGCGGGCCTTTCTACCTACGAGCGGTACTTC.

In its sample, this clonotype was seen a few times. The chain carries TRBV10-3 and TRBJ2-5, with D maybe TRBD1 (5 bases). The J call could be wrong; TRBJ2-1 is a better fit for the DNA end. Germline-derived CDR1 and CDR2 are ENHRY and SYGVKD. The CDR3 is made up of 13 amino acids. The DNA of the CDR3 is TGTGCCATCAGAGTAATAGGGGTGAGCGAGCAGTTCTTC. It translates to CAIRVIGVSEQFF.

The sample holds a few counts of this clonotype. The chain recombines TRBV12-3 or TRBV12-4 with TRBJ1-1, with D possibly matching TRBD1 (5 bases). Between the trimmed V and J ends, which lost 7 bases and 1 base, there was a span of 13 bases. The CDR3 is 14 amino acids. CDR3 residues: CASNSDRPNTEAFF. In DNA, the CDR3 is TGTGCCAGCAACTCAGACAGACCGAACACTGAAGCTTTCTTT.

The J gene is TRBJ1-2, the V gene TRBV7-3; D gene unclear. The CDR3 is 13 amino acids. Germline values: CDR1 SGHTA, CDR2 FQGTGA. V was pared by 1 base and J by 2 bases, with 5 bases between. The chain's CDR3 is CASSLNGNYGYTF. CDR3 DNA sequence: TGTGCCAGCAGCTTAAACGGGAACTATGGCTACACCTTC.

This clonotype was seen many times. This sequence joins TRBV9 and TRBJ2-6; possible D gene TRBD2, 6 bases. Germline V CDR1 and CDR2: SGDLS, YYNGEE. The CDR3 loop spans 15 amino acids. Trimming took 0 bases from V and 2 from J, leaving 6 bases between them. The CDR3 DNA follows: TGTGCCAGCAGCGTAGGCGGGGCTGGGGCCAACGTCCTGACTTTC. Its protein product is CASSVGGAGANVLTF.